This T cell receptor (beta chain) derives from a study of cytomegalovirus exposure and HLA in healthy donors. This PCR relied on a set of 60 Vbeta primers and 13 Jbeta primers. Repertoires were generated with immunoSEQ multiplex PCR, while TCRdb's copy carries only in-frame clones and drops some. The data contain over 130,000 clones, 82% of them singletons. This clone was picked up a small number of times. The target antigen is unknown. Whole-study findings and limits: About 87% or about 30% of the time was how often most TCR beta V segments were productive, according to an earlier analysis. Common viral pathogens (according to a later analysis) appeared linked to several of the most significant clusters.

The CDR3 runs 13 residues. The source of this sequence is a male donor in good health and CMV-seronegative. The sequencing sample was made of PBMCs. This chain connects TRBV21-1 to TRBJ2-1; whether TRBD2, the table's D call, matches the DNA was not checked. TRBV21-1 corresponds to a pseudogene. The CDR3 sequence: CASSKVEAAEQFF. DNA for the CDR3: TGTGCCAGCAGCAAAGTAGAGGCAGCGGAGCAGTTCTTC.